Listed here are 10 T cell receptor beta chains from one sample, sequenced in a study of shared clonotypes between healthy human individuals. Assay used: immunoSEQ multiplex PCR; TCRdb lists only in-frame clones, some missing. The sample has 950,000 to 1,300,000 clones; approximately 72% are singletons. Source material: memory CD4+ T cells sorted from blood. Subset meaning: CD45RA-negative fraction. Receptors were obtained from a man aged 18 to 35 in good health.

The rearrangement joins TRBV11-3 to TRBJ1-1; D unresolved. Trimming left V 2 bases short and J 2 bases short, with 6 bases between. The CDR3 consists of 13 residues. Germline V gives CDR1 SGHNT, CDR2 YENEEA. The CDR3 nucleotides read TGTGCCAGCAGCTTATTTGATAACACTGAAGCTTTCTTT. Amino acids: CASSLFDNTEAFF.

J is TRBJ1-2 and V is TRBV5-5; TRBD1 matches at 8 bases. CDR1 SGHKS and CDR2 YYEKEE come from the germline V gene (reference sequence). This CDR3 comprises 15 residues. Trimming removed 4 bases from V and 3 bases from J; junction bases left unmatched: 8. The CDR3 nucleotides are TGTGCCAGCAGCCCCGGACAGGGTATTGACTATGGCTACACCTTC. Residues: CASSPGQGIDYGYTF.

This clone was counted a few times. The V gene is TRBV9, the J gene TRBJ1-3; possibly TRBD1 for D (5 bases). Trimming removed 3 bases from V and 4 bases from J, with 14 bases in between. CDR1 SGDLS and CDR2 YYNGEE come from the germline V gene. The CDR3 totals 15 residues. CDR3 coding DNA: TGTGCCAGCAGCGCTAGAGAGGGGTCAGGAAACACCATATATTTT. Translated: CASSAREGSGNTIYF.

This chain joins TRBV15 and TRBJ1-4; 10 nucleotides align to TRBD1. There are 17 residues in the CDR3. The V and J ends lost 4 bases and 0 bases, in that order; junction bases with no gene match: 5. Germline CDR1 and CDR2: LNHNV and YYDKDF (reference sequence). Here the CDR3 DNA reads TGTGCCACCAGCATCGGGACAGGGGCTCCAACTAATGAAAAACTGTTTTTT. Encoded protein: CATSIGTGAPTNEKLFF.

The chain couples TRBV29-1 to TRBJ2-1; TRBD1 agrees at 7 bases. V gave up 3 bases and J gave up 5 bases; unmatched junction bases: 10. The CDR3 runs to 15 residues. Germline V gene lookup returns CDR1 SQVTM and CDR2 ANQGSEA. The CDR3 is CSVDGTRTGDNEQFF. The CDR3 nucleotides read TGCAGCGTTGATGGCACCAGGACAGGCGACAATGAGCAGTTCTTC.

V and J are TRBV10-1 and TRBJ2-1, with 13 positions matching TRBD2. Trimming cost V 2 bases and J 7 bases; bases outside gene matches: 11. The germline gives CDR1 WNHNN, CDR2 SYGVQD (reference sequence). This CDR3 contains 18 residues. The CDR3 protein is CASSEPGTSGKGGNEQFF. The DNA of the CDR3 is TGCGCCAGCAGTGAGCCGGGGACTAGCGGGAAGGGAGGTAATGAGCAGTTCTTC.

The chain carries TRBV4-3 and TRBJ2-6; no reliable D call. Trimming took off 3 bases at V and 1 base at J, with 1 base between the two ends. This CDR3 region has 13 residues. The germline CDR1 and CDR2 sequences are LGHNA and YSLEER. CDR3: CASSQSGANVLTF. The DNA of the CDR3 is TGCGCCAGCAGCCAGTCTGGGGCCAACGTCCTGACTTTC.

The chain carries TRBV6-1 and TRBJ1-1; no clear D gene. The CDR3 is 16 residues long. Trimming removed 1 base from V and 1 base from J, with 13 bases in between. CDR1 is MNHNS and CDR2 is SASEGT in the germline V gene. The CDR3 reads CASSEGAGPANTEAFF. DNA of the CDR3: TGTGCCAGCAGTGAAGGTGCCGGGCCAGCGAACACTGAAGCTTTCTTT.

The J gene is TRBJ1-2, the V gene TRBV7-9; no definite D call. CDR1 SEHNR and CDR2 FQNEAQ come from the germline V gene (reference sequence). V lost 5 bases and J 4 bases, leaving 17 bases between the germline ends. This CDR3 comprises 15 residues. Written as DNA, the CDR3 is TGTGCCAGCAGCCCAGGAGGCAGGAAGAGCTATGGCTACACCTTC. This encodes CASSPGGRKSYGYTF.

This chain links TRBV6-1 with TRBJ1-2; D unclear. Germline loops: CDR1 MNHNS, CDR2 SASEGT. The CDR3 is made up of 13 amino acids. Trimming cost V 5 bases and J 3 bases, with 10 bases left between them. CDR3 nucleotide sequence: TGTGCCAGCAGTCCCACGGAGCACTATGGCTACACCTTC. Translating it yields CASSPTEHYGYTF.